This T cell receptor beta chain emerged from a study of shared clonotypes between healthy human individuals (dated by TCRdb to about 2020). About the study as a whole: The cohort comprised two women and a few men aged 18 to 49 years. Blood TCR repertoires of about 5 healthy adults were deeply sequenced to estimate repertoire size and the extent of clonotype sharing between individuals. Different laboratories and diverse techniques were used to prepare libraries and sequence TCR repertoires, to increase sequencing depth and limit assay-specific biases. For each donor, three plates each were used for CD4 naive and CD4 memory, two plates were used for CD8 naive, and one plate was used for CD8 memory. Each donor's leukapheresis produced roughly between roughly 0.85 and 9.5 billion PBMCs.

Turning to this clone: This clone's antigen is unknown. Base qualities are not recorded, but no much larger clone differs from it by a single base.

The donors were healthy, HIV-negative adults with no recently reported acute infections or vaccinations. All donors were Caucasian adults living in Nashville, Tennessee, USA. CD4+ T cells were enriched by magnetic negative selection; naive cells were then positively selected on CD45RA, and the negative fraction formed the memory subset. After blood collection by leukapheresis, PBMCs were isolated using Ficoll-Histopaque density gradient centrifugation and then cryopreserved in the vapor phase of liquid nitrogen. Analytical flow cytometry was used to check the purity and quantity of every magnetically sorted T cell population. Genomic DNA was isolated from each sorted fraction and quantified by UV absorbance on a Nanodrop 2000c. Using the deep immunoSEQ assay, multiplex PCR amplified TCR CDR3 regions from genomic DNA. Genomic DNA extracted from each cell subset was distributed evenly over all wells of several immunoSEQ 96-well plates, and each plate served as one replicate. For sorted subsets, about 210 ng of genomic DNA, equivalent to some 33,000 T cell genomes, went into each replicate PCR. Purified libraries were quantified with a Qubit 3.0 fluorometer, sized on a Bioanalyzer 2100, and re-quantified with the KAPA Library Quantification kit. Every immunoSEQ 96-well plate was sequenced on a separate single-read 150-cycle Illumina NextSeq 550 flow cell. Regarding the original processing steps: Because the immunoSEQ output included only junctional sequences and no quality scores, the filtering could not be the same as the filtering used for full-length reads. Sequences were annotated with PyIR, a Python wrapper for IgBLAST v1.9, and V/J genes and CDR3 were assigned using IMGT germline references. Reads with weak V/J assignments (E-value above 1e-6), missing CDR3, stop codons, out-of-frame junctions, or ambiguous translated residues were removed. V3J clonotypes were defined by identical inferred V gene, J gene, and CDR3 amino acid sequence. The percentage overlap between two repertoires was calculated by dividing the number of shared unique clonotypes by the size of the smaller repertoire. RTK rarefaction, the Chao1 estimator, and Recon v2.1 estimates of unobserved clonotypes were used to assess repertoire richness. Generation probabilities were computed with OLGA for all TCRbeta clonotypes obtained by the gDNA method from a handful of donors. This immuneACCESS table, as held by TCRdb, lists in-frame sequences with V and J called but not all clones. Of the missing ones, under half trace to an unresolved V gene in checked studies; the others have no known cause. D and trimming come from the DNA, and the V and J calls and clone size come from that table. Here the sample has 1,400,000 or so clones; 98% occur a single time. The ten largest clonotypes hold approximately 0.4% of the sample.

The CDR3 contains 15 residues, cysteine and phenylalanine counted. The sequence is cut down to CDR3 DNA, 45 bases in frame from base 1. The germline V gene (reference sequence) gives CDR1 as LNHDA and CDR2 as SQIVND. Trimming at the junction amounts to 5 bases on V and 4 bases on J, and the germline ends lie 15 bases apart. Points the paper makes about the study in general: Based on pairwise subsampling, the degree of clonotype sharing among donors was expected to be affected by sequencing depth. Naive subsets generally had larger estimated clonotype richness than memory subsets did. Roughly 5.2% of naive CD4, 3.5% of naive CD8, roughly 2.5% of memory CD4, and around 0.42% of memory CD8 clonotypes were shared across four donors. Clonotypes shared by all four sorted-subset donors showed higher generation probabilities than non-shared clonotypes. Sampling was limited to blood, and TCR repertoires in tissue likely differ from TCR repertoires in blood. The small number of donors limited the genetic and exposure-history diversity represented. Rarefaction of sorted-subset datasets indicated incomplete sequencing despite the large sequencing depth.

The V and J segments used are TRBV19 and TRBJ1-5, with the identity of the D gene unclear. The clonotype comes from a man aged 25 to 45 in good health. Input material: naive CD4+ T cells sorted from blood. The cell subset or site label for this specimen denotes: CD45RA+ positively selected. The CDR3 has the sequence CASSPTRIGNQPQHF. In nucleotide form, the sequence is TGTGCCAGTAGTCCGACCAGGATAGGGAATCAGCCCCAGCATTTT.